This TCR beta chain was sequenced during a study of T cell repertoires in cytomegalovirus infection. This clonotype was observed a handful of times. Its specificity is unknown. Study results and caveats: Public TCR beta family frequency separated CMV-and-HLA carriers, including in an independent cohort.

Trimming stripped 4 bases from V and 0 bases from J, with 7 bases between. The CDR3 runs to 13 residues. TCRdb re-derived calls from the reads in MiXCR, one entry per CDR3 protein. The sample contains approximately 290,000 distinct CDR3 sequences, over 20% of which appear only once. The TCR was taken from a human donor in good health (CMV status not recorded). Some clones in this sample may be carry-over from other donors' samples. The sequenced material came from PBMCs. This rearrangement joins TRBV12-3 or TRBV12-4 to TRBJ2-7; tentatively, D is TRBD1 (5 bases). CDR3 protein: CASSWQGSYEQYF. CDR3 bases: TGTGCCAGCAGTTGGCAGGGCTCCTACGAGCAGTACTTC.